These 26 T cell receptor beta chains came from one sample sequenced in a study of OX40 agonist ivuxolimab in advanced cancers. Receptors were amplified or captured by the immunoSEQ multiplex PCR assay. Not all clones reach the TCRdb copy of this immuneACCESS table, which keeps in-frame sequences only. Checked studies attribute under half of the gap to unresolved V genes and leave the rest unexplained. The sample data list around 100,000 clones, and 80% to 95% of these were observed just once. The ten largest clones add up to approximately 0.55% of the sample. The specimen comprised CD4+ or CD8+ T cells sorted from blood, sampled in a trial of the OX40 agonist ivuxolimab. The origin of the receptors is an adult with an advanced solid tumor such as melanoma, head and neck, liver or kidney cancer.

This clone was found a few times. The chain employs TRBV7-9 and TRBJ2-2; D perhaps matches TRBD1 (5 bases). CDR3 length equals 16 residues. The germline V and J ends were trimmed by 2 bases and 5 bases, with 15 bases remaining between them. CDR1 and CDR2 from the germline V gene are SEHNR and FQNEAQ (reference sequence). Written as DNA, the CDR3 is TGTGCCAGCAGCTTACAAGGGGTTATGCAGACCGGGGAGCTGTTTTTT. Encoded protein: CASSLQGVMQTGELFF.

The V call is TRBV5-1, the J call TRBJ1-1, with D maybe TRBD1 (5 bases). The CDR3 runs to 15 residues. Germline-derived CDR1 and CDR2 are SGHRS and YFSETQ. V was cut by 2 bases and J by 2 bases, with 13 bases left in between. In DNA, the CDR3 is TGCGCCAGCAGCTTTCAGGGAGGGTTAAACACTGAAGCTTTCTTT. Protein sequence: CASSFQGGLNTEAFF.

This clone was found a few times. The V and J genes are TRBV5-8 and TRBJ2-4, with D perhaps TRBD1 (5 bases). Trimming took off 0 bases at V and 0 bases at J, with 13 bases between the two ends. The CDR3 extends over 17 amino acids. CDR1 is SGHTS, CDR2 YDEGEE, per germline. DNA of the CDR3: TGTGCCAGCAGCTTGGCTATAGGGGCCCTAGCCAAAAACATTCAGTACTTC. Translation gives CASSLAIGALAKNIQYF.

V usage is TRBV11-3 and J usage is TRBJ2-1; 14 bases fit TRBD2. The trim removed 1 base at V and 9 bases at J, leaving 5 bases unmatched. Looked up from germline, CDR1 is SGHNT and CDR2 is YENEEA. CDR3 length: 16 amino acids. In DNA, the CDR3 is TGTGCCAGCAGCTTAGGAGGGACTAGCGGGAGTGGTGAGCAGTTCTTC. It specifies CASSLGGTSGSGEQFF.

The V gene is TRBV9, the J gene TRBJ2-7, with 8 bases identical to TRBD2. The CDR3 runs to 15 residues. The V segment lost 4 bases and the J segment 4 bases; nucleotides outside the gene matches: 10. The germline V gene has CDR1 SGDLS and CDR2 YYNGEE. The CDR3 protein is CASSPRGAGEYEQYF. The CDR3 coding sequence is TGTGCCAGCAGCCCACGGGGAGCGGGAGAATACGAGCAGTACTTC.

The chain carries TRBV6-6 and TRBJ2-2; possibly TRBD1 for D (8 bases). Germline V gene lookup returns CDR1 MNHNY and CDR2 SVGAGI (reference sequence). CDR3 length: 14 residues. V gave up 7 bases and J gave up 6 bases, with 15 bases separating them. The CDR3 sequence is CASNYRGGSGELFF. Written as DNA, the CDR3 is TGTGCCAGCAACTACAGGGGGGGATCCGGGGAGCTGTTTTTT.

The chain recombines TRBV2 with TRBJ1-5, with D possibly TRBD1 on 5 matching bases. The germline CDR1 and CDR2 sequences are SNHLY and FYNNEI. This CDR3 spans 15 amino acids. V lost 6 bases, J lost 4 bases, and 16 bases lay in between. The CDR3 protein is CASRLAWGFNQPQHF. The CDR3 coding sequence is TGTGCCAGCAGGCTGGCTTGGGGGTTTAATCAGCCCCAGCATTTT.

The chain carries TRBV4-3 and TRBJ2-1; D is unresolved. The V end was cut by 3 bases, the J end by 0 bases, with 12 bases between. The CDR3 runs 16 residues. Germline CDR1 LGHNA, CDR2 YSLEER. For the CDR3, the DNA is TGCGCCAGCAGCCAGGACCACGCTAGCTCCTACAATGAGCAGTTCTTC. Translated: CASSQDHASSYNEQFF.

This CDR3 is CASSLGHLTTTYGYTF. The DNA for the CDR3 is TGTGCCAGCAGCCTGGGACACTTAACCACGACCTATGGCTACACCTTC. The chain couples TRBV7-2 to TRBJ1-2; D is perhaps TRBD1 (6 bases). Looked up from germline, CDR1 is SGHTA and CDR2 is FQGNSA. The CDR3 is 16 amino acids. With 5 bases removed from V and 4 bases from J, the gap between germline ends came to 20 bases.

The V gene is TRBV10-2, the J gene TRBJ2-1, with 11 bases aligning to TRBD2. V lost 5 bases to trimming and J lost 5 bases; unmatched junction nucleotides: 5. Per the germline V gene, CDR1 is WSHSY and CDR2 is SAAADI. The CDR3 has 15 amino acids. As DNA, the CDR3 is TGCGCCAGCAGTTCGACTAGCGGGATCCACAATGAGCAGTTCTTC. Encoded protein: CASSSTSGIHNEQFF.

Details on this clone: The sample holds other DNA sequences that translate to the same CDR3. The rearrangement links TRBV28 to TRBJ2-7, with D tentatively TRBD1 (5 bases). The CDR3 has 12 amino acids. Trimming stripped 1 base from V and 6 bases from J, with 7 bases between. Germline-derived CDR1 and CDR2 are MDHEN and SYDVKM. The CDR3 DNA reads TGTGCCAGCAGTTTATCAGGGCGCGAGCAGTACTTC. Protein product: CASSLSGREQYF.

Here the CDR3 reads CASSSRGQGWGNEQFF. Here the CDR3 DNA reads TGCGCCAGCAGCTCACGGGGACAGGGGTGGGGCAATGAGCAGTTCTTC. V is TRBV5-1 and J is TRBJ2-1; TRBD1 matches 10 bases. The V segment lost 3 bases and the J segment 6 bases; nucleotides outside the gene matches: 9. The CDR3 loop spans 16 amino acids. Germline CDR1 reads SGHRS; CDR2 reads YFSETQ.

This clone showed up just once. J is TRBJ1-4 and V is TRBV27; no reliable D call. The V gene's germline CDR1 is MNHEY and CDR2 SMNVEV (reference sequence). The CDR3 runs to 16 residues. V was trimmed by 1 base and J by 8 bases, leaving 17 bases between them. The DNA of the CDR3 is TGTGCCAGCAGTTTATTGTTTGGCAGGATCCCAGAAAAACTGTTTTTT. Translating it yields CASSLLFGRIPEKLFF.

In this sample, this clone turned up once. The chain joins TRBV6-5 to TRBJ2-7; D is undetermined. The CDR3 totals 12 residues. Germline V lookup: CDR1 MNHEY, CDR2 SVGAGI. The V end was cut by 1 base, the J end by 5 bases, with 6 bases between. Written as DNA, the CDR3 is TGTGCCAGCAGTTACTTCCCCCACGAGCAGTACTTC. Translating it yields CASSYFPHEQYF.

V is TRBV4-1 and J is TRBJ2-7, with D maybe TRBD2 (6 bases). The CDR3 sequence is 14 residues long. Trimming took off 4 bases at V and 4 bases at J, with 14 bases between the two ends. CDR1 is MGHRA and CDR2 is YSYEKL in the germline V gene. DNA for the CDR3: TGCGCCAGCAGCCCGATTACTAGCAGTTACGAGCAGTACTTC. Translated: CASSPITSSYEQYF.

The rearrangement joins TRBV28 to TRBJ2-7; 8 positions match TRBD1. The ends lost 6 bases at V and 0 bases at J; junction bases unmatched: 10. The CDR3 loop spans 16 amino acids. Germline-derived CDR1 and CDR2 are MDHEN and SYDVKM. CDR3 sequence (DNA): TGTGCCAGCAGCTCGGTGGGGGACAGGAGCTCCTACGAGCAGTACTTC. It translates to CASSSVGDRSSYEQYF.

The V call is TRBV11-3, the J call TRBJ2-1; TRBD2 matches 16 bases. The J segment lost 12 bases and the V segment lost 5 bases, leaving 7 bases of the junction unmatched. The CDR3 spans 15 residues. CDR1 and CDR2 (germline): SGHNT, YENEEA. The CDR3 DNA follows: TGTGCCAGCAGCCCGGGACTAGCGGGAGGGCTCGTGCAGTTCTTC. It translates to CASSPGLAGGLVQFF.

V and J are TRBV28 and TRBJ2-7; D remains unclear. This CDR3 contains 12 residues. Deletions cut 6 bases from V and 2 bases from J, with 8 bases between. Germline lookup yields CDR1 MDHEN and CDR2 SYDVKM. The chain's CDR3 is CASSMGPYEQYF. The CDR3 DNA reads as TGTGCCAGCAGCATGGGTCCCTACGAGCAGTACTTC.

The chain has TRBV19 and TRBJ2-2; D not resolved. Looked up from germline, CDR1 is LNHDA and CDR2 is SQIVND (reference sequence). The CDR3 sequence is 12 residues long. The V and J ends lost 6 bases and 6 bases respectively, with 8 bases between them. Here the CDR3 reads CASRARAGELFF. CDR3 DNA sequence: TGTGCCAGTAGGGCTAGGGCCGGGGAGCTGTTTTTT.

This sequence joins TRBV28 and TRBJ1-4; D is perhaps TRBD1 (6 bases). Trimming took 3 bases from V and 8 from J, leaving 19 bases between them. CDR3 length: 16 residues. The germline V gene encodes CDR1 MDHEN and CDR2 SYDVKM. The CDR3 coding sequence is TGTGCCAGCAGTTTCGGTGGGGCAGGGGTCAAAGAAAAACTGTTTTTT. Amino acids: CASSFGGAGVKEKLFF.

V usage is TRBV16 and J usage is TRBJ2-1, with D possibly matching TRBD1 (5 bases). CDR3 length: 15 residues. The V and J ends lost 0 bases and 3 bases respectively, with 9 bases between them. Per the germline V gene, CDR1 is KGHSY and CDR2 is FQNENV. CDR3 DNA: TGTGCCAGCAGCCAATCCGCGACAGTCTACAATGAGCAGTTCTTC. Amino acid sequence: CASSQSATVYNEQFF.

This clone appeared once. This chain uses TRBV28 with TRBJ1-5; no clear D. The CDR3 is 14 residues long. Germline V gene sequence: CDR1 MDHEN, CDR2 SYDVKM. Deletions cut 8 bases from V and 2 bases from J, with 13 bases between. The CDR3 nucleotides are TGTGCCAGCCGAAATGGGCGCGGCAATCAGCCCCAGCATTTT. Its protein product is CASRNGRGNQPQHF.

The chain is built from TRBV9 and TRBJ2-1; 9 bases match TRBD2. The germline gives CDR1 SGDLS, CDR2 YYNGEE. J gave up 10 bases and V 0 bases, and 8 bases lay outside the gene matches. The CDR3 runs 15 residues. In DNA form, the CDR3 reads TGTGCCAGCAGCGTAGAAAATAGCGGGAGATGGGAGCAGTTCTTC. It codes for CASSVENSGRWEQFF.

J is TRBJ1-2 and V is TRBV21-1. TRBV21-1 is a recognized pseudogene. This CDR3 is built from 14 residues. The CDR3 DNA sequence: TGTGCCAGCAGCACCACCGGGGGGAACTATGGCTACACCTTC. It encodes CASSTTGGNYGYTF.

In its sample, this clone was seen once. The chain has TRBV27 and TRBJ1-3, with a tentative D call TRBD1 (5 bases). The V end lost 5 bases, the J end lost 4 bases, and 9 bases lay between the germline ends. This CDR3 is 13 amino acids long. Germline loops: CDR1 MNHEY, CDR2 SMNVEV (reference sequence). In DNA form, the CDR3 reads TGTGCCAGCAGTCGTCGACAGGGAAACACCATATATTTT. Amino acids: CASSRRQGNTIYF.

The CDR3 nucleotides are TGTGCCAGCAGCTTATGGACAGGTCGCAACGAGCAGTACTTC. Translation: CASSLWTGRNEQYF. V usage is TRBV11-3 and J usage is TRBJ2-7, with TRBD1 matching over 7 bases. CDR1 and CDR2 (germline): SGHNT, YENEEA. The J segment lost 5 bases and the V segment lost 2 bases, leaving 6 bases of the junction unmatched. The CDR3 consists of 14 residues.